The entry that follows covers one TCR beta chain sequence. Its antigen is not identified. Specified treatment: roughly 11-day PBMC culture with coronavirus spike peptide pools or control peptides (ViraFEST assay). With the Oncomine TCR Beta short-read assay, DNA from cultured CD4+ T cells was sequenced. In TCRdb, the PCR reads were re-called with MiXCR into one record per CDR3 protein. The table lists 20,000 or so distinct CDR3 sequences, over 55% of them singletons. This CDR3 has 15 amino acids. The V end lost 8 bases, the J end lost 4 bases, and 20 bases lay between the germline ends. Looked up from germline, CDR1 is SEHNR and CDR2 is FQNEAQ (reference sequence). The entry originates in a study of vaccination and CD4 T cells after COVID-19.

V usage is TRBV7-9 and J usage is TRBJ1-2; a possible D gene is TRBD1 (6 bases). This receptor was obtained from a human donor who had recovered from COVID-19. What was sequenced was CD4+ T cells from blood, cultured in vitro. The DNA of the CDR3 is TGTGCCAGCGCTGTCAGGGGCGTTAAACCCTATGGCTACACCTTC. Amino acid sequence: CASAVRGVKPYGYTF.